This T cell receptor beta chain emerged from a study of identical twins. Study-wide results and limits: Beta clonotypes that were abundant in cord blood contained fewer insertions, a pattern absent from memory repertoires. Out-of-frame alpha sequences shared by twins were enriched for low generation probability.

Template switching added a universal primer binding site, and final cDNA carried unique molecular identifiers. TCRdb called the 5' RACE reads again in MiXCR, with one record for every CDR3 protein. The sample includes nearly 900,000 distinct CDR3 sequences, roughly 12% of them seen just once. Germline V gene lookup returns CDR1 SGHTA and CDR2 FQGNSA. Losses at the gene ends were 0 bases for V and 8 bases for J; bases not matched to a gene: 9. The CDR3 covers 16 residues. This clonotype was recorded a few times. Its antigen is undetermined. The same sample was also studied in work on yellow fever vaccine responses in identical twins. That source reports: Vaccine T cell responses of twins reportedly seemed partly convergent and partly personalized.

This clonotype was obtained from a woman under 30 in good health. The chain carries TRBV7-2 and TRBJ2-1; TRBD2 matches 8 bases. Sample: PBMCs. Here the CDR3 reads CASSLAWGTRIYEQFF. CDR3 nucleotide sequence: TGTGCCAGCAGCTTAGCGTGGGGGACTAGAATCTATGAGCAGTTCTTC.